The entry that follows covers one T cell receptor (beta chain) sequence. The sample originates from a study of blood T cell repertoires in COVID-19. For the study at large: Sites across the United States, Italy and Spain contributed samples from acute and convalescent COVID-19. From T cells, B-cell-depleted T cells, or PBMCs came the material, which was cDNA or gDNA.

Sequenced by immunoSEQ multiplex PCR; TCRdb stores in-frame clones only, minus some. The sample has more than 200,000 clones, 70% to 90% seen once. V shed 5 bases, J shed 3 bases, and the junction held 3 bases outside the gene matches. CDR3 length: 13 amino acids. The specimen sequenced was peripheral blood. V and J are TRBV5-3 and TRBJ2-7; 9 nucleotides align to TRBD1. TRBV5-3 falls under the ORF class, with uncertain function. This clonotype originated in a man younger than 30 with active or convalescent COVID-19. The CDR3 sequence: CARRGTGFYEQYF. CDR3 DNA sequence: TGTGCCAGAAGAGGGACAGGGTTCTACGAGCAGTACTTC.